This TCR beta chain was retrieved from a study of identical twins. Study observations and caveats: Insertions were reduced in abundant cord blood beta clonotypes but not in memory repertoires.

Germline V gene lookup returns CDR1 LNHDA and CDR2 SQIVND (reference sequence). The CDR3 is made up of 16 amino acids. After removal of 2 bases from V and 7 bases from J, the junction contained 7 bases not matched to a gene. A universal primer site came from template switching; cDNA carried unique molecular identifiers. Via MiXCR, TCRdb re-called the 5' RACE reads, giving one row per CDR3 protein. The sample lists 350,000 or so distinct CDR3 sequences, over 9% occurring once. Comment on this clonotype: The antigen is undetermined.

This sample also belongs to another study, concerning yellow fever vaccine responses in identical twins.

The sequence came from a young woman in good health. The sample comprised CD8+ T cells sorted from blood. The chain combines TRBV19 with TRBJ2-7; TRBD2 agrees at 14 bases. The CDR3 sequence: CASSITGTSGSLEQYF. The CDR3 DNA reads as TGTGCCAGTAGTATAACTGGGACTAGCGGGAGTTTAGAGCAGTACTTC.